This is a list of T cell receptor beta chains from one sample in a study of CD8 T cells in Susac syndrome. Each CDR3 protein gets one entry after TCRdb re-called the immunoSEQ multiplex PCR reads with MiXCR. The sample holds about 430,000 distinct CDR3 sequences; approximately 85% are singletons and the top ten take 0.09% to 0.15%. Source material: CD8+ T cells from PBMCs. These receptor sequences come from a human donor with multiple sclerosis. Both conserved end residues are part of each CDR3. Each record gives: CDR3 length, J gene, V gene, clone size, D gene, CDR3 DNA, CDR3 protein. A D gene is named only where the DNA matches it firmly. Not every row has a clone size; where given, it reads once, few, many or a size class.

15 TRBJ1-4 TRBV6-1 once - TGTGCCAGCAGTCCCCCGAGAGGGGTTCGCGAAAAACTGTTTTTT CASSPPRGVREKLFF
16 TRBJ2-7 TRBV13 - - TGTGCCAGCAGCTTAGGGCTGCGGTCCATAACCTACGAGCAGTACTTC CASSLGLRSITYEQYF
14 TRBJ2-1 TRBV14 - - TGTGCCAGCAGCCAAAGTCAGGGTTACAATGAGCAGTTCTTC CASSQSQGYNEQFF
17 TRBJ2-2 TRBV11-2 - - TGTGCCAGCAGCTTCCCCCCCCCGGATAGAAACACCGGGGAGCTGTTTTTT CASSFPPPDRNTGELFF
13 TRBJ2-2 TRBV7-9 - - TGTGCCAGCAGCCCCGAAGTCCCCGGGGAGCTGTTTTTT CASSPEVPGELFF
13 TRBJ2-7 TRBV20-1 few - TGCAGCCTCCCGTTTAGGGACGGCTACGAGCAGTACTTC CSLPFRDGYEQYF
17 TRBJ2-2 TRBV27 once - TGTGCCAGCAGTTTAGCGTTAGGGGACCCAGTCACCGGGGAGCTGTTTTTT CASSLALGDPVTGELFF
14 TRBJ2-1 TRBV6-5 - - TGTGCCAGCAGTCGAATATACCGGGACAATGAGCAGTTCTTC CASSRIYRDNEQFF
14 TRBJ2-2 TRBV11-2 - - TGTGCCAGCAGCTTAGATCTGTACACCGGGGAGCTGTTTTTT CASSLDLYTGELFF
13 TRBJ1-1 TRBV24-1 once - TGTGCCACTCGCACGGGACCGAACACTGAAGCTTTCTTT CATRTGPNTEAFF
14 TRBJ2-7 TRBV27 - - TGTGCCAGCAGTGTTGTGGGTGGCTCCTACGAGCAGTACTTC CASSVVGGSYEQYF
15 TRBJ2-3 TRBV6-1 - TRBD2 TGTGCCAGCCTAGGACGTAGCGGGAGATTAGATACGCAGTATTTT CASLGRSGRLDTQYF
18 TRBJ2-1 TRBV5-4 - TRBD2 TGTGCCAGCAGCGAGGGGGAGGAGATCCTAGCGGGGGACAATGAGCAGTTCTTC CASSEGEEILAGDNEQFF
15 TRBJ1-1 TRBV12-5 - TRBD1 TGTGCTAGTGGTTTTGGGACAGGTTTGAACACTGAAGCTTTCTTT CASGFGTGLNTEAFF
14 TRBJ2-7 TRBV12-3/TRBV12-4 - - TGTGCCAGCAGTTTTCAAGAAAGGCACTACGAGCAGTACTTC CASSFQERHYEQYF
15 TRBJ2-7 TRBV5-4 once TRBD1 TGTGCCAGCAGCTTGCCGCAGGGGGCGAGGGACGAGCAGTACTTC CASSLPQGARDEQYF
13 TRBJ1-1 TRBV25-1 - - TGTGCCAGCACACTACAGGGTGCCACTGAAGCTTTCTTT CASTLQGATEAFF
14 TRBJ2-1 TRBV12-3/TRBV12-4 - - TGTGCCAGCAGTTTGGGCCTCTCAGCGGATGAGCAGTTCTTC CASSLGLSADEQFF
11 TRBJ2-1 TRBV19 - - TGTGCCAGTCTCGAGGGTGATGAGCAGTTCTTC CASLEGDEQFF
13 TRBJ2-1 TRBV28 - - TGTGCCAGCAGTTCCCCAGGGTGGAATGAGCAGTTCTTC CASSSPGWNEQFF
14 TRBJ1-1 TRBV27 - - TGTGCCAGCAGTTTACTGGGTGGCCACACTGAAGCTTTCTTT CASSLLGGHTEAFF
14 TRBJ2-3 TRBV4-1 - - TGCGCCAGCAGCCAAAACACCGGGACAGATACGCAGTATTTT CASSQNTGTDTQYF
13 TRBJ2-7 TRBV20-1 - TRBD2 TGCAGTGTTATGGGACTAGCGGATTACGAGCAGTACTTC CSVMGLADYEQYF